These 14 T cell receptor beta chains originate from one sample sequenced in a study of T-cell memory formation after mild COVID-19. TCRdb re-derived calls from the 5' RACE reads in MiXCR, one entry per CDR3 protein. The data contain 350,000 or so distinct CDR3 sequences, 10% to 15% of them singletons. Sequencing used PBMCs or a T cell subset sorted from them (not recorded which). The origin of the receptors is a young man who had mild COVID-19 (a few samples of this study predate the infection). Cell type and time point are not known.

A few counts support this clonotype. The gene calls are TRBV12-3 or TRBV12-4 and TRBJ1-1; the D gene is possibly TRBD1 (6 bases). With 7 bases removed from V and 2 bases from J, the gap between germline ends came to 14 bases. The CDR3 has 14 residues. The CDR3 nucleotides are TGTGCCAGCAACCTACAGGGTTTAAACACTGAAGCTTTCTTT. This codes for CASNLQGLNTEAFF.

This clonotype was recorded many times. The chain combines TRBV20-1 with TRBJ2-7, with TRBD2 as a possible D gene (6 bases). Trimming cost V 4 bases and J 0 bases, with 16 bases left between them. The germline V gene encodes CDR1 DFQATT and CDR2 SNEGSKA (reference sequence). The CDR3 length is 15 residues. In DNA, the CDR3 is TGCAGTGCTAAACCGCGGGACGCGAGCTCCTACGAGCAGTACTTC. This encodes CSAKPRDASSYEQYF.

The V call is TRBV7-9, the J call TRBJ1-6, with 8 nucleotides matching TRBD1. This CDR3 has 14 residues. From germline, CDR1 is SEHNR and CDR2 FQNEAQ (reference sequence). Losses at the gene ends were 7 bases for V and 4 bases for J; bases not matched to a gene: 3. The CDR3 spells CASMDREYNSPLHF. CDR3 DNA: TGTGCCAGCATGGACAGGGAGTATAATTCACCCCTCCACTTT.

The J gene is TRBJ1-2, the V gene TRBV12-3 or TRBV12-4; D might be TRBD1 (6 bases). Trimming removed 9 bases at V and 4 bases at J, with 12 bases between. CDR3 length equals 12 residues. The CDR3 DNA sequence: TGTGCCAGTAAGGGGGGAGGCTATGGCTACACCTTC. It encodes CASKGGGYGYTF.

This clonotype was observed once. The chain employs TRBV27 and TRBJ1-1; tentatively, D is TRBD1 (5 bases). Germline V gene data show CDR1 as MNHEY and CDR2 as SMNVEV (reference sequence). CDR3 length equals 13 residues. Trimming stripped 5 bases from V and 3 bases from J, with 10 bases between. The CDR3 DNA sequence: TGTGCCAGCAGTCTACAGGTCGACACTGAAGCTTTCTTT. Its protein is CASSLQVDTEAFF.

The CDR3 spells CASSSVSYEQYF. In DNA form, the CDR3 reads TGTGCCAGCAGTTCTGTCAGCTACGAGCAGTACTTC. The rearrangement uses TRBV12-3 or TRBV12-4 and TRBJ2-7; no definite D call. V lost 4 bases and J lost 3, with 7 bases in between. The CDR3 runs to 12 residues.

The rearrangement joins TRBV24-1 to TRBJ2-7, with 9 bases fitting TRBD1. CDR1 and CDR2 (germline): KGHDR, SFDVKD. CDR3 length equals 15 residues. The junction had 6 bases not matched to a gene; V was cut back by 7 bases and J by 0 bases. CDR3 amino acids: CATRGDRESSYEQYF. The DNA for the CDR3 is TGTGCCACCAGGGGGGACAGGGAGAGCTCCTACGAGCAGTACTTC.

V is TRBV21-1 and J is TRBJ1-5. TRBV21-1 is given as a pseudogene. This CDR3 has 14 amino acids. This CDR3 reads CASRRVGDHQPQHF. Written as DNA, the CDR3 is TGTGCCAGCCGGCGGGTGGGGGATCATCAGCCCCAGCATTTT.

This clonotype has ten or more counts. This chain connects TRBV29-1 to TRBJ2-4, with D possibly being TRBD1 (6 bases). This CDR3 contains 14 residues. V shed 5 bases and J shed 3 bases, with 14 bases lying between them. CDR1 is SQVTM and CDR2 is ANQGSEA in the germline V gene. CDR3 in DNA: TGCAGCGTTTTCCCCCACAGGGACAAAAACATTCAGTACTTC. It yields the protein CSVFPHRDKNIQYF.

The chain couples TRBV12-3 or TRBV12-4 to TRBJ2-1; 8 positions agree with TRBD1. The V segment lost 7 bases and the J segment 7 bases; nucleotides outside the gene matches: 3. This CDR3 is 12 amino acids long. The CDR3 DNA reads TGTGCCAGCACAGGGGGCAGGAATGAGCAGTTCTTC. It translates to CASTGGRNEQFF.

The sample holds a few counts of this clonotype. The chain uses TRBV5-1 and TRBJ2-3, with 9 bases that match TRBD1. The J segment lost 3 bases and the V segment lost 2 bases, leaving 4 bases of the junction unmatched. CDR3 length: 15 amino acids. Germline V gene data show CDR1 as SGHRS and CDR2 as YFSETQ. Here the CDR3 reads CASSLQGATTDTQYF. The CDR3 nucleotides read TGCGCCAGCAGCTTACAGGGGGCAACGACAGATACGCAGTATTTT.

V is TRBV6-5 and J is TRBJ2-3; possible D gene TRBD1, 5 bases. The germline V and J ends were trimmed by 2 bases and 4 bases, with 7 bases remaining between them. The germline V gene has CDR1 MNHEY and CDR2 SVGAGI. This CDR3 contains 13 residues. As DNA, the CDR3 is TGTGCCAGCAGTTACGTACAGGCAGATACGCAGTATTTT. Protein product: CASSYVQADTQYF.

This clonotype appeared a few times. The chain recombines TRBV6-2 or TRBV6-3 with TRBJ1-6, with no clear D. V lost 3 bases to trimming and J lost 7 bases, with 7 bases between them. This CDR3 has 13 residues. Looked up from germline, CDR1 is MNHEY and CDR2 is SVGEGT. CDR3 protein: CASSYDWNSPLHF. The CDR3 bases are TGTGCCAGCAGTTATGACTGGAATTCACCCCTCCACTTT.

The sample holds a few counts of this clonotype. The chain has TRBV30 and TRBJ1-1; possibly TRBD1 for D (6 bases). Between the trimmed V and J ends, which lost 3 bases and 6 bases, there was a span of 11 bases. The germline CDR1 and CDR2 sequences are GTSNPN and SVGIG (reference sequence). The CDR3 runs to 12 residues. The CDR3 here is CAWRGGLAEAFF. The CDR3, as DNA: TGTGCCTGGAGAGGGGGGCTGGCTGAAGCTTTCTTT.